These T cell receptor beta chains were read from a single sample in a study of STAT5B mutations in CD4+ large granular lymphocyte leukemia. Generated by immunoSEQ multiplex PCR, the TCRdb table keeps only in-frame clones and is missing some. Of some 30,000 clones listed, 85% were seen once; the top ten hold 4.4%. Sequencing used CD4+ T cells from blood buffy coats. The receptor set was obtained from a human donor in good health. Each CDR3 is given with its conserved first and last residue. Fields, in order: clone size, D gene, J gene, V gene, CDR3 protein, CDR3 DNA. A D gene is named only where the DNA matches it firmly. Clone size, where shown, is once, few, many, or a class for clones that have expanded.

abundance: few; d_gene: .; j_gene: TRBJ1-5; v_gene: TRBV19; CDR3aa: CASSISWDQPQHF; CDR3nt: TGTGCCAGTAGTATAAGTTGGGATCAGCCCCAGCATTTT
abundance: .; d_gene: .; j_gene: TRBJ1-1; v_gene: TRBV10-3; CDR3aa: CAISELTGEAFF; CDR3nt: TGTGCCATCAGTGAGTTGACGGGGGAAGCTTTCTTT
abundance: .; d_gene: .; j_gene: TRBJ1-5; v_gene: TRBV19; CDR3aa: CASSMVGNQPQHF; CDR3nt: TGTGCCAGTAGTATGGTAGGGAATCAGCCCCAGCATTTT
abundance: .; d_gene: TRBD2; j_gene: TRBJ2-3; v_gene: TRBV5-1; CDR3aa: CASSPSGQSTDTQYF; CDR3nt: TGCGCCAGCAGCCCTAGCGGGCAAAGCACAGATACGCAGTATTTT
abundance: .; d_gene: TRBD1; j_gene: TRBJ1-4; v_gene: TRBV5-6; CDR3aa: CASSFWQGADNEKLFF; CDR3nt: TGTGCCAGCAGCTTTTGGCAGGGGGCGGACAATGAAAAACTGTTTTTT
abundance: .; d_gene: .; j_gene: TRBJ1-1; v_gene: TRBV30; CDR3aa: CAWSAQGYTEAFF; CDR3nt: TGTGCCTGGAGCGCGCAGGGGTACACTGAAGCTTTCTTT
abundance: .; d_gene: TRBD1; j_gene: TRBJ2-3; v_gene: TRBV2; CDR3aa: CASSRGQVLTDTQYF; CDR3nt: TGTGCCAGCAGTAGAGGACAGGTACTCACAGATACGCAGTATTTT
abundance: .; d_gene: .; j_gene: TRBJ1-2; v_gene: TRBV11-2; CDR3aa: CASSLGPGTANYGYTF; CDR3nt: TGTGCCAGCAGCTTAGGACCGGGAACAGCTAACTATGGCTACACCTTC
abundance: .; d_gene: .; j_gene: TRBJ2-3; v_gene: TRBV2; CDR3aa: CASSDQPTDTQYF; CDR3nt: TGTGCCAGCAGTGATCAGCCCACAGATACGCAGTATTTT
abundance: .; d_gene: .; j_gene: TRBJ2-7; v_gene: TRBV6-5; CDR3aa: CASRPTGLGEQYF; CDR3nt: TGTGCCAGCAGGCCAACAGGGTTAGGCGAGCAGTACTTC
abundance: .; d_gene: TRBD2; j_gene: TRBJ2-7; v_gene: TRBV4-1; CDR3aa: CASSQGGLARYEQYF; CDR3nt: TGCGCCAGCAGCCAAGGAGGACTAGCGCGTTACGAGCAGTACTTC
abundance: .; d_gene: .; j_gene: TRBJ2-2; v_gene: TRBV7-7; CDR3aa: CASSRSVAANTGELFF; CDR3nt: TGTGCCAGCAGCCGTAGTGTCGCAGCGAACACCGGGGAGCTGTTTTTT
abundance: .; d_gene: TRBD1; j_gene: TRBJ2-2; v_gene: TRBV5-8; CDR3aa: CASSLRDRGPGELFF; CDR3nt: TGTGCCAGCAGCTTGCGGGACAGGGGGCCCGGGGAGCTGTTTTTT
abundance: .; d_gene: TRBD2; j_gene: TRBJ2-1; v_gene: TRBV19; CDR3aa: CASSIWGGNEQFF; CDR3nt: TGTGCCAGTAGTATTTGGGGGGGGAATGAGCAGTTCTTC
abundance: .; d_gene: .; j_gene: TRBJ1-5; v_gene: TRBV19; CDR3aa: CASSAGHPENQPQHF; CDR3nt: TGTGCCAGTAGCGCGGGTCACCCAGAGAATCAGCCCCAGCATTTT
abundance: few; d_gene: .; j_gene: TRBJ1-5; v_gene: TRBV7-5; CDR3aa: CVRSLAGGNQPQHF; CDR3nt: TGTGTCAGAAGCTTAGCGGGAGGCAATCAGCCCCAGCATTTT
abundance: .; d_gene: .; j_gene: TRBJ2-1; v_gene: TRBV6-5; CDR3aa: CASSGGVPNEQFF; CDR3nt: TGTGCCAGCAGTGGTGGAGTCCCCAATGAGCAGTTCTTC
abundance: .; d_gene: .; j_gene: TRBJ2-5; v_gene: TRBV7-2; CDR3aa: CASSLAGGTETQYF; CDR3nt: TGTGCCAGCAGCTTAGCGGGCGGTACGGAGACCCAGTACTTC
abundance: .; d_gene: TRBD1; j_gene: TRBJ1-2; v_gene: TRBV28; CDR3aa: CASSSTGTGGRGYTF; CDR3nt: TGTGCCAGCAGTTCGACCGGGACAGGGGGCAGGGGCTACACCTTC
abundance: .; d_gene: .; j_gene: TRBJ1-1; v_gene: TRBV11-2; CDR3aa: CASSLYTGNTEAFF; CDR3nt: TGTGCCAGCAGTTTATATACAGGGAACACTGAAGCTTTCTTT
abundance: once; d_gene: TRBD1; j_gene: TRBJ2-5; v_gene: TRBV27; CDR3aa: CASSRQGSQETQYF; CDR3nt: TGTGCCAGCAGTCGACAGGGATCGCAAGAGACCCAGTACTTC
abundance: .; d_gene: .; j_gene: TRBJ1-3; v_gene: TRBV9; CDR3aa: CASSVVGGNTIYF; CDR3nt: TGTGCCAGCAGCGTAGTAGGGGGAAACACCATATATTTT
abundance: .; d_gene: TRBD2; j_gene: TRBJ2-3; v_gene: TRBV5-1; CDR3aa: CASSLVGLAGDTQYF; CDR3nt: TGCGCCAGCAGCTTGGTGGGACTAGCGGGAGATACGCAGTATTTT
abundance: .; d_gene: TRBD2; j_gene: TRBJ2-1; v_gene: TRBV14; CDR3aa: CASSRPGLAGERRAYNEQFF; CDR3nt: TGTGCCAGCAGCCGCCCGGGGCTAGCGGGAGAAAGGAGGGCCTACAATGAGCAGTTCTTC
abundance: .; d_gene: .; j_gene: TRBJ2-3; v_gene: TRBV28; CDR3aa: CASSSRGTDTQYF; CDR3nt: TGTGCCAGCAGTTCCCGAGGCACAGATACGCAGTATTTT
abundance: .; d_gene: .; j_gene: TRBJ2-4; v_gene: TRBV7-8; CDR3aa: CASSSYRESKNIQYF; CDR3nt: TGTGCCAGCAGCTCATACAGGGAATCCAAAAACATTCAGTACTTC
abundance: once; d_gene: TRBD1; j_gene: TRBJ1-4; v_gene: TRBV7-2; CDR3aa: CASSPTRTGGGEKLFF; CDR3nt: TGTGCCAGCAGCCCCACCCGGACAGGGGGCGGCGAAAAACTGTTTTTT
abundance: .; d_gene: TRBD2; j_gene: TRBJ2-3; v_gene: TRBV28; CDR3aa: CASRTTSGSTDTQYF; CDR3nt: TGTGCCAGCAGAACGACTAGCGGTAGCACAGATACGCAGTATTTT
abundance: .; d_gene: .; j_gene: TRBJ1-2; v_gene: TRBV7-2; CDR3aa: CASSSTRRAANYGYTF; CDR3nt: TGTGCCAGCAGCTCTACGCGCAGGGCGGCTAACTATGGCTACACCTTC
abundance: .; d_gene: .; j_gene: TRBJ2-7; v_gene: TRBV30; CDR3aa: CAWSTSYYEQYF; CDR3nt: TGTGCCTGGAGTACTAGCTACTACGAGCAGTACTTC
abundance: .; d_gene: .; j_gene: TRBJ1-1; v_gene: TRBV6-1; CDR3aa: CASMRVRNTEAFF; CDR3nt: TGTGCCAGCATGAGGGTTCGGAACACTGAAGCTTTCTTT
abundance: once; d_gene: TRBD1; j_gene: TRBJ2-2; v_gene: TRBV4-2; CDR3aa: CASSQDGTGFNSNTGELFF; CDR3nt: TGTGCCAGCAGCCAAGATGGGACAGGGTTTAATTCGAACACCGGGGAGCTGTTTTTT
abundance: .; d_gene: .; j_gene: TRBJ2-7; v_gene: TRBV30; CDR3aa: CAWGNRVYEQYF; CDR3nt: TGTGCCTGGGGGAACAGGGTCTACGAGCAGTACTTC
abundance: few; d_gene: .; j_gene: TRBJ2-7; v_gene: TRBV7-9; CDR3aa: CASSLAGPHEQYF; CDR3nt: TGTGCCAGCAGCTTAGCGGGACCCCACGAGCAGTACTTC
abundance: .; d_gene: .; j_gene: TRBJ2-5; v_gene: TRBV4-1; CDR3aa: CASSLWDAIQETQYF; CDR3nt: TGCGCCAGCAGCCTCTGGGACGCCATCCAAGAGACCCAGTACTTC
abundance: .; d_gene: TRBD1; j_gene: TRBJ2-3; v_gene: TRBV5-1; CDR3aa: CASSWGQGIMSTDTQYF; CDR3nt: TGCGCCAGCAGCTGGGGACAGGGAATTATGAGCACAGATACGCAGTATTTT
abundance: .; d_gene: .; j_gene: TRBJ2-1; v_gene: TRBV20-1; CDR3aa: CSARPLAEQFF; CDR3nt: TGCAGTGCTAGACCGTTAGCGGAGCAGTTCTTC
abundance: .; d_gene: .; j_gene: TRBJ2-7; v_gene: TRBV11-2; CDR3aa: CASSLVGGNKQYF; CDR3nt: TGTGCCAGCAGCTTAGTGGGTGGTAATAAGCAGTACTTC
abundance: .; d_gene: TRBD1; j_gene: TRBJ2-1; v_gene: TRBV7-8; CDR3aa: CASSPGQGYNEQFF; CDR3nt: TGTGCCAGCAGCCCTGGACAGGGATACAATGAGCAGTTCTTC
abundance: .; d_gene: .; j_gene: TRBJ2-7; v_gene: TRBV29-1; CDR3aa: CSVVERSYEQYF; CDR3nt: TGCAGCGTTGTCGAGCGTTCCTACGAGCAGTACTTC
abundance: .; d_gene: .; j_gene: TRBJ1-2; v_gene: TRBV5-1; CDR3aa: CASSLFGEANYGYTF; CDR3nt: TGCGCCAGCAGCTTGTTCGGGGAGGCGAACTATGGCTACACCTTC
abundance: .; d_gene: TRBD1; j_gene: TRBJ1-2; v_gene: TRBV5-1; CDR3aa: CASSERGQGAGGYTF; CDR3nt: TGCGCCAGCAGCGAGAGGGGACAGGGGGCTGGCGGCTACACCTTC
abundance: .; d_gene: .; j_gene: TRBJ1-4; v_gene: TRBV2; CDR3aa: CASISPGTWGEKLFF; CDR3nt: TGTGCCAGCATAAGCCCCGGGACTTGGGGAGAAAAACTGTTTTTT
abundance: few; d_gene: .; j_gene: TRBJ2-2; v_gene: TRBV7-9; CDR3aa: CASSLGQYTGELFF; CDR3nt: TGTGCCAGCAGCTTAGGACAGTACACCGGGGAGCTGTTTTTT
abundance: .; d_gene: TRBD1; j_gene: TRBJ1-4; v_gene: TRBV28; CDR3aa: CASSPTGRNEKLFF; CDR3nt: TGTGCCAGCAGTCCGACAGGGAGGAATGAAAAACTGTTTTTT
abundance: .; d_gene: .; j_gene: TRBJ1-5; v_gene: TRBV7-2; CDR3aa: CASSYRENQPQHF; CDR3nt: TGTGCCAGCAGTTACAGGGAGAATCAGCCCCAGCATTTT
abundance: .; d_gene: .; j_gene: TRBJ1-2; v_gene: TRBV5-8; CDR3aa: CASSLGSDRYYGYTF; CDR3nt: TGTGCCAGCAGCTTGGGTTCGGACAGATACTATGGCTACACCTTC
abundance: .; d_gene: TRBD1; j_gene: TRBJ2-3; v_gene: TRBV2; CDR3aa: CASSKQGSSTDTQYF; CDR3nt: TGTGCCAGCAGTAAACAGGGGTCGAGCACAGATACGCAGTATTTT
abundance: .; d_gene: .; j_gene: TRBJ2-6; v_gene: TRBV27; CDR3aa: CASSLYRGSSGANVLTF; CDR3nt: TGTGCCAGCAGTTTATACCGGGGTAGCTCTGGGGCCAACGTCCTGACTTTC
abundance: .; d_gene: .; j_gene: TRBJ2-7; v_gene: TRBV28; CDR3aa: CASSREAWSYEQYF; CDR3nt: TGTGCCAGCAGTAGAGAAGCCTGGTCTTACGAGCAGTACTTC
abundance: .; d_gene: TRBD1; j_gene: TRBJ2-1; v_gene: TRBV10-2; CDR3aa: CASSGGLDRGPSDEQFF; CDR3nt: TGCGCCAGCAGTGGGGGCCTGGACAGGGGACCATCGGATGAGCAGTTCTTC
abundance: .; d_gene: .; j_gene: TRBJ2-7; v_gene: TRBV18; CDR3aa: CASSPGGGSYEQYF; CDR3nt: TGTGCCAGCTCACCGGGAGGTGGCTCCTACGAGCAGTACTTC
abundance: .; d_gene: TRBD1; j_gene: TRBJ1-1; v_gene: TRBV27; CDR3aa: CASKGAATGDTEAFF; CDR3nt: TGTGCCAGCAAAGGGGCCGCGACAGGGGACACTGAAGCTTTCTTT
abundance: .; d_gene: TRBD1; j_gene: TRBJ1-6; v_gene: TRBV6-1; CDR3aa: CASSPGQGAGSPLHF; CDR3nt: TGTGCCAGCAGTCCGGGACAGGGGGCGGGTTCACCCCTCCACTTT
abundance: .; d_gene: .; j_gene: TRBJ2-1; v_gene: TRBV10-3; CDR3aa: CAISVRGDEQFF; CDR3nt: TGTGCCATCAGTGTACGTGGGGATGAGCAGTTCTTC